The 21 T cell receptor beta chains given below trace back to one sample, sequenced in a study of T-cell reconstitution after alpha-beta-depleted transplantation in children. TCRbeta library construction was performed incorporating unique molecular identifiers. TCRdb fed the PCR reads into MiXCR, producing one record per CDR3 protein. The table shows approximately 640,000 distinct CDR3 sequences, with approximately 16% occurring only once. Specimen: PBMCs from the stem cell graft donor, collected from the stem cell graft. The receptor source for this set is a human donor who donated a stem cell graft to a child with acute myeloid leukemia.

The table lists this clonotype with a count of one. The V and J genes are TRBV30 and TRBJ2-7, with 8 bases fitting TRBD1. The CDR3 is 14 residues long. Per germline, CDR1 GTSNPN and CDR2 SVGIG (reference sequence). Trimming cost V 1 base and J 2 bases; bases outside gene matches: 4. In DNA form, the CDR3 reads TGTGCCTGGAGTGCTGGACAGGGTCCCTACGAGCAGTACTTC. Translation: CAWSAGQGPYEQYF.

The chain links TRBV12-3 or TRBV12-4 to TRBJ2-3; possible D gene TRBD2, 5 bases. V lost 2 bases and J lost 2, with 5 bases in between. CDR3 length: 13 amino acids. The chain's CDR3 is CASSLRDTDTQYF. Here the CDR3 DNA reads TGTGCCAGCAGTTTACGGGACACAGATACGCAGTATTTT.

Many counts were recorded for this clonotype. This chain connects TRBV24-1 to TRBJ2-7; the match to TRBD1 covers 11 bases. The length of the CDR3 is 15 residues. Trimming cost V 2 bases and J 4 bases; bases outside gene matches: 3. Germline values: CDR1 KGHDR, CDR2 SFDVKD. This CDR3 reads CATSDSGTGGYEQYF. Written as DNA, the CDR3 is TGTGCCACCAGTGATTCCGGGACAGGGGGATACGAGCAGTACTTC.

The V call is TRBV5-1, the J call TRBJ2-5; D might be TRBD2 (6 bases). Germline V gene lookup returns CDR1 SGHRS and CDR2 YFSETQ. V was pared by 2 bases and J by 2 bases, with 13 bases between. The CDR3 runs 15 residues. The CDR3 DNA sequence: TGCGCCAGCAGCTTCCTCGGGACTCCACAAGAGACCCAGTACTTC. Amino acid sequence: CASSFLGTPQETQYF.

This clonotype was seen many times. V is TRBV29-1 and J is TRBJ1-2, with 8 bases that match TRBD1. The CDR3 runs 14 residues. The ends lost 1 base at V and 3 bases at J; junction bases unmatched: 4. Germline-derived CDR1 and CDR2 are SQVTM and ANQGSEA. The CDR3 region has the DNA TGCAGCGTTGAAGGAGAGACAGGGGACTATGGCTACACCTTC. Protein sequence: CSVEGETGDYGYTF.

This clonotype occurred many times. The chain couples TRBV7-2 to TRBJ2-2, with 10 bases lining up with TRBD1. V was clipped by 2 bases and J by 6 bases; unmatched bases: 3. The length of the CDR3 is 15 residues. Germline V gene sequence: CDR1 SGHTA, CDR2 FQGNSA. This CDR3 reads CASSLHGQGAGELFF. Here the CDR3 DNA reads TGTGCCAGCAGCTTACATGGACAGGGGGCCGGGGAGCTGTTTTTT.

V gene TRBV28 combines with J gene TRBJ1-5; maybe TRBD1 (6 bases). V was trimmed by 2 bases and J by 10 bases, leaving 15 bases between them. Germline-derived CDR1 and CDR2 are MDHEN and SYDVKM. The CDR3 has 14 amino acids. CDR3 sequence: CASSLQAGALPQHF. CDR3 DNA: TGTGCCAGCAGTTTACAGGCAGGGGCCCTCCCCCAGCATTTT.

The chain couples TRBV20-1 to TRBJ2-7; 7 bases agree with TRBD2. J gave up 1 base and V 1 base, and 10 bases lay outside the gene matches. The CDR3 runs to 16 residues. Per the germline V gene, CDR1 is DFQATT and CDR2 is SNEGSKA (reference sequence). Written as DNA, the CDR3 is TGCAGTGCTAGAGGAGCAGGGCGGGGGAGGTCCTACGAGCAGTACGTC. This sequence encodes CSARGAGRGRSYEQYV.

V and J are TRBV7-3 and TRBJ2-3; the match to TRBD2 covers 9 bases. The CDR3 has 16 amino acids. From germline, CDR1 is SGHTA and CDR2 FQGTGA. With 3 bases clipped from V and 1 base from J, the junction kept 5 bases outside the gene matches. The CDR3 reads CASSFGGGAGTDTQYF. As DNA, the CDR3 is TGTGCCAGCAGCTTCGGCGGGGGGGCAGGCACAGATACGCAGTATTTT.

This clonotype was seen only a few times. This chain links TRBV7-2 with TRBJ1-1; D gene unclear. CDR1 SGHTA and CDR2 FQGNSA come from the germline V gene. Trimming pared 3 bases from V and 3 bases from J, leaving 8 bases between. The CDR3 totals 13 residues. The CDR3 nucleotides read TGTGCCAGCAGCTTGCAATCCTACACTGAAGCTTTCTTT. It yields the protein CASSLQSYTEAFF. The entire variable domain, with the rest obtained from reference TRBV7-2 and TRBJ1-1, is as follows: GAGVSQSPSNKVTEKGKDVELRCDPISGHTALYWYRQSLGQGLEFLIYFQGNSAPDKSGLPSDRFSAERTGGSVSTLTIQRTQQEDSAVYLCASSLQSYTEAFFGQGTRLTVV.

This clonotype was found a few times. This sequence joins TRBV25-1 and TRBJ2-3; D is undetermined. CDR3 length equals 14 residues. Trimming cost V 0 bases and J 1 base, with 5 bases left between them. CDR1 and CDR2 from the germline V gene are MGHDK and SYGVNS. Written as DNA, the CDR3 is TGTGCCAGCAGTGAATATCGCGGCACAGATACGCAGTATTTT. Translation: CASSEYRGTDTQYF.

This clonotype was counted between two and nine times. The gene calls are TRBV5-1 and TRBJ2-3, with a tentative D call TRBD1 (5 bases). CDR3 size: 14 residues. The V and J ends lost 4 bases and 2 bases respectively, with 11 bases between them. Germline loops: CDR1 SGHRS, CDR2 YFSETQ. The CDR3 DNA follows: TGCGCCAGCAGCCTCCAGGGTCCCACAGATACGCAGTATTTT. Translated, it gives CASSLQGPTDTQYF.

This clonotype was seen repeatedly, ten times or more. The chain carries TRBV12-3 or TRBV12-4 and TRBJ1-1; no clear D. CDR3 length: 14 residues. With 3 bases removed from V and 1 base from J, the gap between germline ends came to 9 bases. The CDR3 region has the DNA TGTGCCAGCAGTTTCCGACGGTCGAACACTGAAGCTTTCTTT. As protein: CASSFRRSNTEAFF.

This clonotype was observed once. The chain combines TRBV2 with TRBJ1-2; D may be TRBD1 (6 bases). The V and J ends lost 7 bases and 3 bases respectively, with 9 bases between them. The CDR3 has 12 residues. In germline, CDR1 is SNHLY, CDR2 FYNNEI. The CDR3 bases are TGTGCCAGCACGGGGGCCTACTATGGCTACACCTTC. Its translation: CASTGAYYGYTF.

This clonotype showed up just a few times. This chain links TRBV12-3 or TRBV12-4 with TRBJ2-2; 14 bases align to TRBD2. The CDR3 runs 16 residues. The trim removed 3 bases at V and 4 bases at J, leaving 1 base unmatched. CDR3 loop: CASSFGTSGGTGELFF. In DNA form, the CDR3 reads TGTGCCAGCAGTTTCGGGACTAGCGGGGGCACCGGGGAGCTGTTTTTT.

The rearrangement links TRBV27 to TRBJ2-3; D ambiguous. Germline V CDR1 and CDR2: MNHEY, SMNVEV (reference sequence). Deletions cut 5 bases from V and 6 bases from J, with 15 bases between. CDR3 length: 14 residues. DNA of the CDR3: TGTGCCAGCAGTGTCACGGCGCCTTATGATACGCAGTATTTT. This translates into CASSVTAPYDTQYF.

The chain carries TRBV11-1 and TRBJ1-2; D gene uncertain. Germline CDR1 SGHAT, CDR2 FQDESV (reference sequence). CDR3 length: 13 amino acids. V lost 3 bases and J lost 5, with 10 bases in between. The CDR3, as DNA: TGTGCCAGCAGCTTCCGGAACGGTTATGGCTACACCTTC. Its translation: CASSFRNGYGYTF.

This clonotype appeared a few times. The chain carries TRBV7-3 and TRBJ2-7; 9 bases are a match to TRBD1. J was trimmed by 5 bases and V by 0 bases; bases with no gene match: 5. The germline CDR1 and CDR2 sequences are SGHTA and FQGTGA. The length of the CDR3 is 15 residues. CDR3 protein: CASSLTGGQGHEQYF. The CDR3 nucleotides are TGTGCCAGCAGCTTAACGGGGGGACAGGGTCACGAGCAGTACTTC. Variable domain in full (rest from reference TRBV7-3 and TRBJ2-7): GAGVSQTPSNKVTEKGKYVELRCDPISGHTALYWYRQSLGQGPEFLIYFQGTGAADDSGLPNDRFFAVRPEGSVSTLKIQRTERGDSAVYLCASSLTGGQGHEQYFGPGTRLTVT.

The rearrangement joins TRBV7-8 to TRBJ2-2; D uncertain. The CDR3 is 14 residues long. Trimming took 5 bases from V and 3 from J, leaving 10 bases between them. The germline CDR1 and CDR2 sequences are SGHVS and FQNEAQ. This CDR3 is CASSHRRHTGELFF. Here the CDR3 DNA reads TGTGCCAGCAGCCATAGACGGCACACCGGGGAGCTGTTTTTT.

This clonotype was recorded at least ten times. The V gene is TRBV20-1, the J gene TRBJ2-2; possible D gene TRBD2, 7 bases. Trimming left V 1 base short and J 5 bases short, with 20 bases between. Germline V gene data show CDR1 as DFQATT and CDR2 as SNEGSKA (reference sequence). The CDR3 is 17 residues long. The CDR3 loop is CSARVRGRAAGTGELFF. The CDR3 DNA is TGCAGTGCTAGAGTCAGGGGTCGGGCAGCGGGGACCGGGGAGCTGTTTTTT.

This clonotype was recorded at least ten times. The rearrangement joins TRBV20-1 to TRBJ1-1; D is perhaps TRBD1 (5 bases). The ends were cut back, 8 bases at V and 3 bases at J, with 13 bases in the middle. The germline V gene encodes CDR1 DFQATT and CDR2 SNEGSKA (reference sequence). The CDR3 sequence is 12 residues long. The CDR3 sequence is CSTKRQYTEAFF. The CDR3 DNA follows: TGCAGTACTAAGCGACAGTACACTGAAGCTTTCTTT.